This TCR beta chain was profiled in a study of T-cell reconstitution after alpha-beta-depleted transplantation in children. Study-wide results and caveats: Alpha-beta T cells about two months after transplant reportedly derived from several hundred expanded graft clones. Newly generated T cells supplied most T-cell counts and diversity one year post-transplant.

The library targeted TCRbeta and was prepared with unique molecular identifiers. MiXCR, applied by TCRdb to the PCR reads, yields one record per CDR3 protein. This sample has hundreds of thousands of distinct CDR3 sequences; 10% to 15% occur once, and the top ten carry about 2%. Germline CDR1 and CDR2: MNHEY and SVGEGT. The CDR3 spans 11 residues. The trim removed 5 bases at V and 15 bases at J, leaving 5 bases unmatched. This clonotype was counted only a few times. No antigen is known for it. This chain joins TRBV6-2 or TRBV6-3 and TRBJ2-1; 9 bases match TRBD1. The TCR comes from a male patient younger than 18 who had a stem cell transplant for acute myeloid leukemia, so the T cells may come from the graft donor. The sequenced sample was PBMCs, mostly from graft donor cells, obtained 360 days after TCRalphabeta/CD19-depleted stem cell transplant. The CDR3 DNA sequence: TGTGCCAGCAGTAGGGACAGGGCCGTGTTCTTC. Amino acid sequence: CASSRDRAVFF.